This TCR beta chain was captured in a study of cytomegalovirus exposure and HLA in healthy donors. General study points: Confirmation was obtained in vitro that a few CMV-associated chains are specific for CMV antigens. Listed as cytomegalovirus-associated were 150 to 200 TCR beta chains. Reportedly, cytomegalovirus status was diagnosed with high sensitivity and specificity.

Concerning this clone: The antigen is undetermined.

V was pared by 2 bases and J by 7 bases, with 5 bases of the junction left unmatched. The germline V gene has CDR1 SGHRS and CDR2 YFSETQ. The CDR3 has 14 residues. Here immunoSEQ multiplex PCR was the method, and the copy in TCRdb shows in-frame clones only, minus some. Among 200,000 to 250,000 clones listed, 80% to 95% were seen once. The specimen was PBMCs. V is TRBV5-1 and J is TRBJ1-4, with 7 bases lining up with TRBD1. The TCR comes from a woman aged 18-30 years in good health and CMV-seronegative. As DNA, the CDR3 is TGCGCCAGCAGCTTCACAGGGGCTCGTGAAAAACTGTTTTTT. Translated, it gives CASSFTGAREKLFF.